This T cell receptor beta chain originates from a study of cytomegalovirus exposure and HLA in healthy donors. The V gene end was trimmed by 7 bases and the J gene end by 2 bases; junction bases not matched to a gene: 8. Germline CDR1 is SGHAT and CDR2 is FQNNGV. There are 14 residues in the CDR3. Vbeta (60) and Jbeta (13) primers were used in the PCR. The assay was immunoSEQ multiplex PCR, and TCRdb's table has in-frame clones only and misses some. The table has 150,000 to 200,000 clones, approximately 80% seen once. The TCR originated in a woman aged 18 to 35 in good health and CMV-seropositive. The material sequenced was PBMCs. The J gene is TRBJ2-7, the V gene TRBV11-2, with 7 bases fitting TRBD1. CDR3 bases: TGTGCCAGCACCCTGACAGGGTTACCCTACGAGCAGTACTTC. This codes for CASTLTGLPYEQYF. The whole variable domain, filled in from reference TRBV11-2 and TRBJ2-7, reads EAGVAQSPRYKIIEKRQSVAFWCNPISGHATLYWYQQILGQGPKLLIQFQNNGVVDDSQLPKDRFSAERLKGVDSTLKIQPAKLEDSAVYLCASTLTGLPYEQYFGPGTRLTVT.